Sequencing of this T cell receptor beta chain was carried out in a study of cytomegalovirus exposure and HLA in healthy donors. Study-wide results and limits: Researchers reported in a later analysis that common viral pathogens appeared linked to several top clusters. A later analysis showed that HLA-associated TCR beta chains had undergone more clonal expansion than equally common others.

PCR amplification relied on 60 Vbeta primers (plus 13 Jbeta primers). Generated by immunoSEQ multiplex PCR, the TCRdb table keeps only in-frame clones and is missing some. Listed are about 64,000 clones; 3.6% falls within the top ten. In the case of this clone: Antigen specificity is unknown.

V lost 2 bases, J lost 5 bases, and 12 bases lay in between. The germline V gene encodes CDR1 SEHNR and CDR2 FQNEAQ (reference sequence). This CDR3 is built from 14 residues. The chain couples TRBV7-9 to TRBJ1-1; D remains unclear. The sample was PBMCs. The TCR sequence derives from a woman under 30 in good health and CMV-seronegative. The CDR3 coding sequence is TGTGCCAGCAGCTTATTTGACCGAGGGACTGAAGCTTTCTTT. Its translation is CASSLFDRGTEAFF. Drawing the rest from reference TRBV7-9 and TRBJ1-1, the complete variable domain is DTGVSQNPRHKITKRGQNVTFRCDPISEHNRLYWYRQTLGQGPEFLTYFQNEAQLEKSRLLSDRFSAERPKGSFSTLEIQRTEQGDSAMYLCASSLFDRGTEAFFGQGTRLTVV.